This T cell receptor beta chain was sequenced in a study of blood T cells in healthy people across ages. Study-level points and caveats: Whereas aged donors had fewer naive CD4+ cells, long-lived donors had more of them and higher diversity. Observed TCR beta diversity per million T cells went down as age went up. This fall followed a roughly linear course with age.

The authors ran a second PCR of 7 to 11 cycles using a sample-barcoded 5' primer and a J-beta primer mix. Every cDNA molecule carried a tag from a template-switch adaptor bearing 12 random nucleotides. One entry per CDR3 protein results from TCRdb running MiXCR on the 5' RACE reads. The sample lists 980,000 or so distinct CDR3 sequences, roughly 50% occurring once. The germline V and J ends were trimmed by 3 bases and 5 bases, with 15 bases remaining between them. Germline lookup yields CDR1 SGHRS and CDR2 YFSETQ. The CDR3 is 14 residues long. Samples had at least 6.5 million PBMCs isolated from them. In the case of this clonotype: Its antigen is unidentified. A much bigger clone sits one base away, suggesting this may be a read error.

The clonotype comes from a man aged 25 to 40 in good health. Input material: blood. The V call is TRBV5-1, the J call TRBJ2-7, with TRBD2 as a possible D gene (6 bases). The CDR3 DNA follows: TGCGCCAGCAGCTCTGGCAGTGGGGGGAACGAGCAGTACTTC. Translation: CASSSGSGGNEQYF.